The 18 T cell receptor beta chains below all came from one sample that was sequenced in a study of chemoradiotherapy in HPV16-positive cancers. This table comes from immunoSEQ multiplex PCR, and its TCRdb copy is limited to in-frame clones, with some not included. The sample shows some 34,000 clones, about 88% of them seen only once. The specimen comprised blood, sampled from a patient who underwent chemoradiotherapy. These receptors all stem from a human donor with HPV-associated anogenital cancer.

The rearrangement joins TRBV27 to TRBJ1-6; 10 nucleotides agree with TRBD1. Germline V gives CDR1 MNHEY, CDR2 SMNVEV (reference sequence). With 10 bases clipped from V and 5 bases from J, the junction kept 2 bases outside the gene matches. This CDR3 has 13 residues. CDR3 nucleotides: TGTGCCACCGGGACAGGGGATAATTCACCCCTCCACTTT. Its translation is CATGTGDNSPLHF.

The V call is TRBV7-7, the J call TRBJ2-1; D possibly uses TRBD1 or TRBD2 (5 bases each). The germline V gene has CDR1 SSHAT and CDR2 FNYEAQ (reference sequence). V lost 0 bases and J lost 3, with 6 bases in between. This CDR3 region has 14 residues. CDR3 nucleotides: TGTGCCAGCAGCTTAGCGGGGGACTACAATGAGCAGTTCTTC. This translates into CASSLAGDYNEQFF.

J is TRBJ1-2 and V is TRBV6-1; no clear D gene. The CDR3 contains 17 residues. V lost 2 bases and J lost 4, with 20 bases in between. From germline, CDR1 is MNHNS and CDR2 SASEGT. Here the CDR3 reads CASSELLRVRIAYGYTF. DNA of the CDR3: TGTGCCAGCAGTGAACTTCTTAGGGTGAGGATTGCCTATGGCTACACCTTC.

The chain couples TRBV19 to TRBJ1-1; D ambiguous. CDR3 length equals 14 residues. V lost 3 bases and J lost 3, with 11 bases in between. CDR1 LNHDA and CDR2 SQIVND come from the germline V gene (reference sequence). CDR3 region: CASSIRVRDTEAFF. The CDR3 bases are TGTGCCAGTAGTATCCGAGTAAGGGACACTGAAGCTTTCTTT.

The V gene is TRBV6-6, the J gene TRBJ2-2; D ambiguous. Looked up from germline, CDR1 is MNHNY and CDR2 is SVGAGI (reference sequence). The germline V and J ends were trimmed by 2 bases and 4 bases, with 11 bases remaining between them. This CDR3 contains 15 residues. The CDR3 coding sequence is TGTGCCAGCAGTTACCGGTCACTGATCACCGGGGAGCTGTTTTTT. Amino acids: CASSYRSLITGELFF.

The V and J genes are TRBV19 and TRBJ1-6, with 9 bases matching TRBD1. CDR3 size: 14 residues. The J segment lost 9 bases and the V segment lost 5 bases, leaving 5 bases of the junction unmatched. Per the germline V gene, CDR1 is LNHDA and CDR2 is SQIVND (reference sequence). CDR3 in amino acids: CASSVGQGISPLHF. DNA for the CDR3: TGTGCCAGTAGTGTGGGACAGGGAATTTCACCCCTCCACTTT.

The gene calls are TRBV7-9 and TRBJ2-3; D is undetermined. Germline V gene lookup returns CDR1 SEHNR and CDR2 FQNEAQ (reference sequence). Trimming stripped 2 bases from V and 4 bases from J, with 10 bases between. CDR3 length: 14 amino acids. Here the CDR3 DNA reads TGTGCCAGCAGCTTATCTTTTTCGGCAGATACGCAGTATTTT. Its protein is CASSLSFSADTQYF.

This clone was seen a few times. CDR3 residues: CASSLGTVNSPLHF. DNA of the CDR3: TGCGCCAGCAGCCTGGGGACAGTTAATTCACCCCTCCACTTT. The J gene is TRBJ1-6, the V gene TRBV4-1, with 7 bases identical to TRBD1. The germline V gene has CDR1 MGHRA and CDR2 YSYEKL. The CDR3 has 14 amino acids. Losses at the gene ends were 4 bases for V and 6 bases for J; bases not matched to a gene: 3.

The rearrangement uses TRBV6-6 and TRBJ1-3; 8 nucleotides match TRBD1. This CDR3 contains 14 residues. The V gene end was trimmed by 7 bases and the J gene end by 10 bases; junction bases not matched to a gene: 12. Germline CDR1 is MNHNY and CDR2 is SVGAGI (reference sequence). The CDR3 is CASTPSNRQGTIYF. The DNA of the CDR3 is TGTGCCAGCACCCCATCCAACAGACAGGGGACCATATATTTT.

This chain connects TRBV11-3 to TRBJ2-1; D is possibly TRBD1 (6 bases). Trimming shortened V by 0 bases and J by 4 bases, and 10 bases separated the two germline ends. Germline CDR1 reads SGHNT; CDR2 reads YENEEA. This CDR3 is built from 15 residues. The CDR3 bases are TGTGCCAGCAGCTTAGACGGGACACTTTACAATGAGCAGTTCTTC. Its translation is CASSLDGTLYNEQFF.

The V call is TRBV11-2, the J call TRBJ1-1, with 8 bases identical to TRBD1. CDR1 and CDR2 from the germline V gene are SGHAT and FQNNGV. The CDR3 contains 14 residues. V gave up 6 bases and J gave up 7 bases; unmatched junction bases: 10. DNA for the CDR3: TGTGCCAGCAGGCTAGGGTCAGGGGGCGATGAAGCTTTCTTT. This encodes CASRLGSGGDEAFF.

The chain couples TRBV2 to TRBJ2-7; D call uncertain. V dropped 2 bases and J dropped 3 bases, with 11 bases sitting between them. The CDR3 length is 14 residues. Germline V gives CDR1 SNHLY, CDR2 FYNNEI. The CDR3 loop is CASSETRSDYEQYF. CDR3 nucleotides: TGTGCCAGCAGTGAAACCCGGTCAGACTACGAGCAGTACTTC.

The rearrangement uses TRBV4-3 and TRBJ2-1; possibly TRBD1 or TRBD2 for D (5 bases each). The length of the CDR3 is 16 residues. The ends were cut back, 0 bases at V and 8 bases at J, with 17 bases in the middle. CDR1 is LGHNA and CDR2 is YSLEER in the germline V gene. CDR3 protein: CASSQDWGIRRYEQFF. CDR3 DNA: TGCGCCAGCAGCCAAGATTGGGGGATTCGACGCTATGAGCAGTTCTTC.

The V and J genes are TRBV6-6 and TRBJ1-2, with 8 bases aligning to TRBD1. The length of the CDR3 is 14 residues. After removal of 6 bases from V and 6 bases from J, the junction contained 9 bases not matched to a gene. CDR1 is MNHNY, CDR2 SVGAGI, per germline (reference sequence). This CDR3 reads CASSLGTGADGYTF. CDR3 nucleotide sequence: TGTGCCAGCAGCTTAGGGACAGGAGCGGATGGCTACACCTTC.

This clone occurred a few times. The genes are TRBV13 and TRBJ2-2; TRBD1 or TRBD2 may be the D gene (5 bases each). CDR3 length equals 16 residues. The germline V gene encodes CDR1 PRHDT and CDR2 FYEKMQ (reference sequence). V lost 3 bases, J lost 2 bases, and 13 bases lay in between. DNA for the CDR3: TGTGCCAGCAGCTTTGTGTTTAGGGACAACACCGGGGAGCTGTTTTTT. This codes for CASSFVFRDNTGELFF.

This clone was seen a handful of times. V is TRBV9 and J is TRBJ2-1; 13 bases map to TRBD2. Germline V gene lookup returns CDR1 SGDLS and CDR2 YYNGEE. V trimming: 0 bases; J trimming: 6 bases; junction bases outside the gene matches: 9. This CDR3 has 18 amino acids. The CDR3 sequence is CASSVVTSGGPRGNEQFF. In nucleotides, the CDR3 is TGTGCCAGCAGCGTAGTGACTAGCGGGGGGCCCCGGGGCAATGAGCAGTTCTTC.

V and J are TRBV15 and TRBJ2-2; TRBD1 might be the D (5 bases). Trimming shortened V by 0 bases and J by 0 bases, and 8 bases separated the two germline ends. The CDR3 is 16 amino acids. Germline V gene sequence: CDR1 LNHNV, CDR2 YYDKDF (reference sequence). This CDR3 is CATSREAGPNTGELFF. The DNA of the CDR3 is TGTGCCACCAGCAGAGAAGCAGGGCCGAACACCGGGGAGCTGTTTTTT. The whole variable domain, remainder taken from reference TRBV15 and TRBJ2-2, is DAMVIQNPRYQVTQFGKPVTLSCSQTLNHNVMYWYQQKSSQAPKLLFHYYDKDFNNEADTPDNFQSRRPNTSFCFLDIRSPGLGDTAMYLCATSREAGPNTGELFFGEGSRLTVL.

The rearrangement uses TRBV14 and TRBJ1-1, with D unresolved. CDR3 length equals 14 residues. Per the germline V gene, CDR1 is SGHDN and CDR2 is FVKESK. V shed 4 bases and J shed 0 bases, with 9 bases lying between them. In DNA, the CDR3 is TGTGCCAGCAGCCCGGGGAGTCTGAACACTGAAGCTTTCTTT. This translates into CASSPGSLNTEAFF.